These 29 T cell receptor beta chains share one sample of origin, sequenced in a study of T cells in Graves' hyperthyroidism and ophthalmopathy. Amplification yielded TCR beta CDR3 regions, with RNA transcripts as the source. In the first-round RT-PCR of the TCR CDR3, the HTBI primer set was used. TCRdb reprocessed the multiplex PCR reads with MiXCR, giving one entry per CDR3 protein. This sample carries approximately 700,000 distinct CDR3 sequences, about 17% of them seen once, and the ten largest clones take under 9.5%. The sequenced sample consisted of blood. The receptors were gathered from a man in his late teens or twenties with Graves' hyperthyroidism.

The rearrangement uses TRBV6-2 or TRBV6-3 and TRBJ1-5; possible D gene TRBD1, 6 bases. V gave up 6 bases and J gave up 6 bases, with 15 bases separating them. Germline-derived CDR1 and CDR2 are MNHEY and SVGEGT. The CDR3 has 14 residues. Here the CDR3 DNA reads TGTGCCAGCAGGCCAACAGGGCCCGGTCAGCCCCAGCATTTT. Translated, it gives CASRPTGPGQPQHF.

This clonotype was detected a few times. This CDR3 reads CASSPRVGNQPQHF. In nucleotides, the CDR3 is TGTGCCAGCAGTCCTCGGGTGGGGAATCAGCCCCAGCATTTT. The genes are TRBV6-1 and TRBJ1-5; D is ambiguous. Germline loops: CDR1 MNHNS, CDR2 SASEGT. The CDR3 spans 14 residues. V was clipped by 5 bases and J by 4 bases, with 12 bases between them.

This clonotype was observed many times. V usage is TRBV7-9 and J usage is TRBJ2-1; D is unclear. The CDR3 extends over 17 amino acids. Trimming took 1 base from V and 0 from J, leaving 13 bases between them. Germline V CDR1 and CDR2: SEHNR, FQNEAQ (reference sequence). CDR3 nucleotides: TGTGCCAGCAGCTTAGATGGTGCCCTTAGCTCCTACAATGAGCAGTTCTTC. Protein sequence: CASSLDGALSSYNEQFF.

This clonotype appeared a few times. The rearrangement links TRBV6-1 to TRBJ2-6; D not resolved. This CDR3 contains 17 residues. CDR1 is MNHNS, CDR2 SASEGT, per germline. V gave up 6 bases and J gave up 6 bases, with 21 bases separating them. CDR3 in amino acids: CASRRHVLALEANVLTF. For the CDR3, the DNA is TGTGCCAGCAGGAGACACGTCTTAGCCCTGGAGGCCAACGTCCTGACTTTC.

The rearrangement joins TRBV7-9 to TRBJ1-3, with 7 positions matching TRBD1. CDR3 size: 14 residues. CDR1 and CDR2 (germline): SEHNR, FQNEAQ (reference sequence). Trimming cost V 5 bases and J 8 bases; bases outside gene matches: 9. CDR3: CASSGIQGRYTIYF. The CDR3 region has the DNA TGTGCCAGCAGCGGAATACAGGGGAGATACACCATATATTTT.

CDR3 nucleotide sequence: TGTGCCAGCAGTTTTCTAGCGGGACTCTACAATGAGCAGTTCTTC. Amino acids: CASSFLAGLYNEQFF. The chain employs TRBV12-3 or TRBV12-4 and TRBJ2-1; 9 bases fit TRBD2. The V segment lost 3 bases and the J segment 3 bases; nucleotides outside the gene matches: 3. The CDR3 covers 15 residues.

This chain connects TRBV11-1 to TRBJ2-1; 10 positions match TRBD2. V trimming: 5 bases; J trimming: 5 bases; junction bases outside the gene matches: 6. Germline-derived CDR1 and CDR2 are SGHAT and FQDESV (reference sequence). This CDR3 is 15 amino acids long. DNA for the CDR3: TGTGCCAGCAGCGAAAGCGGGAGGGCCCACAATGAGCAGTTCTTC. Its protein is CASSESGRAHNEQFF.

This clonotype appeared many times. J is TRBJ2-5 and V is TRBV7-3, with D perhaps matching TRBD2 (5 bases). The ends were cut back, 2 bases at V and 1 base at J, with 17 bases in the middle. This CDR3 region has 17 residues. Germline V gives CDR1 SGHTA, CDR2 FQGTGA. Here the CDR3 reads CASSLGYPGSSQETQYF. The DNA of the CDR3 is TGTGCCAGCAGCTTAGGTTACCCGGGGTCTTCCCAAGAGACCCAGTACTTC. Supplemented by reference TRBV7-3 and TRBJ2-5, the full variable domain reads GAGVSQTPSNKVTEKGKYVELRCDPISGHTALYWYRQSLGQGPEFLIYFQGTGAADDSGLPNDRFFAVRPEGSVSTLKIQRTERGDSAVYLCASSLGYPGSSQETQYFGPGTRLLVL.

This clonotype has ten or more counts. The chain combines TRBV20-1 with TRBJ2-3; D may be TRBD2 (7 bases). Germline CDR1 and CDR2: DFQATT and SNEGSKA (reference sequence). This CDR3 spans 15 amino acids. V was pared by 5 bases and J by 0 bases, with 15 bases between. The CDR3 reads CSAQRGGQSTDTQYF. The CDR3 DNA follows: TGCAGTGCTCAGAGGGGGGGGCAGAGCACAGATACGCAGTATTTT.

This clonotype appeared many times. The CDR3: CSAVGQPNQPQHF. As DNA, the CDR3 is TGCAGTGCTGTGGGACAGCCCAATCAGCCCCAGCATTTT. The chain has TRBV20-1 and TRBJ1-5, with 7 bases fitting TRBD1. Germline loops: CDR1 DFQATT, CDR2 SNEGSKA (reference sequence). This CDR3 region has 13 residues. V was pared by 5 bases and J by 3 bases, with 4 bases of the junction left unmatched.

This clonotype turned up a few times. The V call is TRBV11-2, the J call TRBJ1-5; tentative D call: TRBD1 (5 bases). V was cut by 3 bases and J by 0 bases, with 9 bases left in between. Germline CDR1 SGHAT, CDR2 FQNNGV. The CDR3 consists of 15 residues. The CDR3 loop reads CASSLKGISNQPQHF. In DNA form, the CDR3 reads TGTGCCAGCAGCTTGAAGGGGATTAGCAATCAGCCCCAGCATTTT.

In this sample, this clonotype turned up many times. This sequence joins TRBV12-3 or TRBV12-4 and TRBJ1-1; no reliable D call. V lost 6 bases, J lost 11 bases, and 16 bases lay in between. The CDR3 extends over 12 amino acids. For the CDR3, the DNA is TGTGCCAGCAGCTCTAGCAGGACTCGGGCTTTCTTT. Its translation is CASSSSRTRAFF.

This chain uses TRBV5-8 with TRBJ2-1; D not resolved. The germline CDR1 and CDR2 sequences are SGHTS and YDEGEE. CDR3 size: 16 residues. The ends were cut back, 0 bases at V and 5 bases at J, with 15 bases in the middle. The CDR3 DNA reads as TGTGCCAGCAGCTTGGTATCATTGTCGGCGGACAATGAGCAGTTCTTC. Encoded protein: CASSLVSLSADNEQFF.

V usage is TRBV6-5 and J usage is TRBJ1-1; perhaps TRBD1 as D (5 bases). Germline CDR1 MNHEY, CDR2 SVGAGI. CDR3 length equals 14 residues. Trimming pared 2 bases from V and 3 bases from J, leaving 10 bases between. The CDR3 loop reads CASSYGGLHTEAFF. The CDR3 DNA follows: TGTGCCAGCAGTTACGGGGGTCTACACACTGAAGCTTTCTTT.

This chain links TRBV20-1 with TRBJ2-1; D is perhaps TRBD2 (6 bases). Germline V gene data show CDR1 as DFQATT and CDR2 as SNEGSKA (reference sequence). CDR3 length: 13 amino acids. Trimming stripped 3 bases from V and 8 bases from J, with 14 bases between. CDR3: CSASSRESYEQFF. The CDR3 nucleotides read TGCAGTGCTAGTAGTCGGGAGTCGTATGAGCAGTTCTTC.

The CDR3, as DNA: TGTGCCAGCAGCGCCTATAGGACACTCTACAATGAGCAGTTCTTC. Protein sequence: CASSAYRTLYNEQFF. V gene TRBV9 combines with J gene TRBJ2-1; D is possibly TRBD1 (5 bases). The CDR3 extends over 15 amino acids. CDR1 SGDLS and CDR2 YYNGEE come from the germline V gene. V was cut by 3 bases and J by 3 bases, with 13 bases left in between.

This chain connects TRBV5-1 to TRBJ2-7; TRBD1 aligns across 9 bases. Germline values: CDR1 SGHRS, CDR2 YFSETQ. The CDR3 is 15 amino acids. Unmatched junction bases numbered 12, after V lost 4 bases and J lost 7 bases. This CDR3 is CASSTSGTGYREQYF. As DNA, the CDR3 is TGCGCCAGCAGCACCTCCGGGACAGGGTATAGAGAGCAGTACTTC.

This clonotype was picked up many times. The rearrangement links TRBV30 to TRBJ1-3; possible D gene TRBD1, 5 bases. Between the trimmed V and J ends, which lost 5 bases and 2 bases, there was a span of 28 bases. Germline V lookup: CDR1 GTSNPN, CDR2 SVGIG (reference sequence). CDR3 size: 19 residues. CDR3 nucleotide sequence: TGTGCCTGGGGCCACGGCTGGGGGGAGAATGGTAAAACTGGAAACACCATATATTTT. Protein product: CAWGHGWGENGKTGNTIYF.

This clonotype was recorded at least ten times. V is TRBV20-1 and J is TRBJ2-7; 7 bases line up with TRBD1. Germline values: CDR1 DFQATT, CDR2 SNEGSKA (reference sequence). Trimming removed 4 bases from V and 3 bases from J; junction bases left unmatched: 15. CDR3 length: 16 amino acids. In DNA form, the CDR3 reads TGCAGTGCTATGGGCTATTCAGGGGGTTTGCTCTACGAGCAGTACTTC. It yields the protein CSAMGYSGGLLYEQYF.

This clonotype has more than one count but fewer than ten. The chain's CDR3 is CASSPSGSLGEQFF. DNA of the CDR3: TGTGCCAGCAGTCCTAGCGGGAGTTTAGGTGAGCAGTTCTTC. The chain combines TRBV28 with TRBJ2-1; 10 bases are shared with TRBD2. The trim removed 5 bases at V and 9 bases at J, leaving 7 bases unmatched. The CDR3 consists of 14 residues. The germline V gene encodes CDR1 MDHEN and CDR2 SYDVKM.

CDR3 sequence reads: CATSRGTNYGYTF. The DNA of the CDR3 is TGTGCCACCAGCAGAGGGACTAACTATGGCTACACCTTC. The J gene is TRBJ1-2, the V gene TRBV15; D remains unclear. V lost 1 base and J lost 0, with 3 bases in between. The CDR3 spans 13 residues. Germline CDR1 and CDR2: LNHNV and YYDKDF (reference sequence).

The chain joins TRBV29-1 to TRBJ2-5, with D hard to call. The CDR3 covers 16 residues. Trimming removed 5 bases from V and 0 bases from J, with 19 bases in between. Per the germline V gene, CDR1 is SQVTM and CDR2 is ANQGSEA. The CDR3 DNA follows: TGCAGCGTTTACCCGCCGCAAACCTCCCACCAAGAGACCCAGTACTTC. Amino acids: CSVYPPQTSHQETQYF.

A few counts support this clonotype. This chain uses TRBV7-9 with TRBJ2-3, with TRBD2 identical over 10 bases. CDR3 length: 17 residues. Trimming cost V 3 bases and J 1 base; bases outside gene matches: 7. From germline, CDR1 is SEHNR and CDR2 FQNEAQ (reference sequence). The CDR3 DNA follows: TGTGCCAGCAGCTTCCCTAGCGGGAGTATTGGCACAGATACGCAGTATTTT. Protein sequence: CASSFPSGSIGTDTQYF.

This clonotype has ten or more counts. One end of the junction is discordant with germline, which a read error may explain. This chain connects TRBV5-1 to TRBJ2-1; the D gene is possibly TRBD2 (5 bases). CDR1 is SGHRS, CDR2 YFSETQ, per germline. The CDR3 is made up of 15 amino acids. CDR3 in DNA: TGTGCCAGCAGCTTAGTTGGGAGCTCCTACAATGAGCAGTTCTTC. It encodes CASSLVGSSYNEQFF.

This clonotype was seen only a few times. The CDR3 nucleotides are TGCAGTGCTAGACCTCATACGCAGTATTTT. The encoded protein is CSARPHTQYF. The V and J genes are TRBV20-1 and TRBJ2-3; no reliable D call. V lost 2 bases and J lost 7, with 4 bases in between. Germline CDR1 reads DFQATT; CDR2 reads SNEGSKA (reference sequence). This CDR3 has 10 residues.

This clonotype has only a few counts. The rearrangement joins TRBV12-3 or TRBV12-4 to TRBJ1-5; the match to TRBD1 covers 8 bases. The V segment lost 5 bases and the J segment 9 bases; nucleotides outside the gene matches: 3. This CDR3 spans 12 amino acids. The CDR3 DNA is TGTGCCAGCAGTCAGGGGGCGGCGCCCCAGCATTTT. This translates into CASSQGAAPQHF.

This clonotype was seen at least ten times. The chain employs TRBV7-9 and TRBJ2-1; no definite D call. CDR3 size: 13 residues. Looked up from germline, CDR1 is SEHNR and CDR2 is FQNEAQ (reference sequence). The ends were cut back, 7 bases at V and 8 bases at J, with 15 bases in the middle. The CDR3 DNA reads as TGTGCCAGCACCCGGATCCCTAAGGATGAGCAGTTCTTC. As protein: CASTRIPKDEQFF.

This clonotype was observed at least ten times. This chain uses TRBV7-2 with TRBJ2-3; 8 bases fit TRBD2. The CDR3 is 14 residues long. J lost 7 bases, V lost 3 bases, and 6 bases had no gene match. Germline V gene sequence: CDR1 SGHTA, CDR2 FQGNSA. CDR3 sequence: CASSFVREVNTQYF. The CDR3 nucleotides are TGTGCCAGCAGCTTCGTGCGGGAGGTGAATACGCAGTATTTT.

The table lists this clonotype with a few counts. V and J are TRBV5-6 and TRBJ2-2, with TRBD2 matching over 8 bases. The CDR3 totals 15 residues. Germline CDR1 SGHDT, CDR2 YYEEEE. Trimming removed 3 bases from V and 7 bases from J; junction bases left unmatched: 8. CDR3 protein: CASSYTSGYVGELFF. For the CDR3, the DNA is TGTGCCAGCAGCTACACTAGCGGATACGTCGGGGAGCTGTTTTTT.